This TCR beta chain was obtained from a study of monozygotic twins with inflammatory bowel disease. Findings and limits, study-wide: Perhaps reflecting limited power, concordant and discordant twins did not differ in repertoire similarity.

Germline assignment: CDR1 SGHTA and CDR2 FQGTGA. The CDR3 runs 14 residues. Total RNA input per TCR library was roughly 3,800 ng. TCRdb re-called the 5' RACE reads; every CDR3 protein appears as one record, without DNA. The table lists 330,000 or so distinct CDR3 sequences, with 2% to 2.5% in the top ten. Concerning this clonotype: Its antigen is undetermined.

The TCR sequence derives from a human donor with ulcerative colitis or Crohn's disease, or a healthy co-twin of an affected twin (not recorded which). Sequenced: blood. V is TRBV7-3 and J is TRBJ2-5; TCRdb picks TRBD1, but there is no DNA to check that call. This CDR3 reads CASSLTGTKETQYF.